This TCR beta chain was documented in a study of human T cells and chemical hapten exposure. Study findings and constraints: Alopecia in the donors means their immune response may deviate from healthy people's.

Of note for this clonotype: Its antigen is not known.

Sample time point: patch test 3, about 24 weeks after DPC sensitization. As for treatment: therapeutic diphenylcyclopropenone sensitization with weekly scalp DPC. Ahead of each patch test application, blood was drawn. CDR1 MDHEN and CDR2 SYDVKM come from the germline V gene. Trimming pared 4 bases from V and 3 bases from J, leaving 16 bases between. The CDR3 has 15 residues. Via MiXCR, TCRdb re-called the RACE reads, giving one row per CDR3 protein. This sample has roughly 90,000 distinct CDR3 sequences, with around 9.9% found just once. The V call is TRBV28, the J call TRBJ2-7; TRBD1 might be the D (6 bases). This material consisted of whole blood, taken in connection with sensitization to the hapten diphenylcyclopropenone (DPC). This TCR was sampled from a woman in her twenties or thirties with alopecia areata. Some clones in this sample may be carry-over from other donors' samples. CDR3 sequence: CASSSGAGTNYEQYF. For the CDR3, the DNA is TGTGCCAGCAGTTCGGGCGCCGGGACAAACTACGAGCAGTACTTC.